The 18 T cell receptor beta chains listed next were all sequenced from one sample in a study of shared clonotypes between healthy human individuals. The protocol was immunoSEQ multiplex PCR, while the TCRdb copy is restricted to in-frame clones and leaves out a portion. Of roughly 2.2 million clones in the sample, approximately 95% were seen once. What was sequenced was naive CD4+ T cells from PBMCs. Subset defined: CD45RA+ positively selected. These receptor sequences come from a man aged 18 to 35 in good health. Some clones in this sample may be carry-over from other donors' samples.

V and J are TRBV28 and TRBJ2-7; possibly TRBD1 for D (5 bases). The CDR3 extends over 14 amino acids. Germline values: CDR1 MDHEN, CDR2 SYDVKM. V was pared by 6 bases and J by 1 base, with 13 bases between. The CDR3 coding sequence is TGTGCCAGCAGAAAGGCAGGGCTATCCTACGAGCAGTACTTC. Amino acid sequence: CASRKAGLSYEQYF.

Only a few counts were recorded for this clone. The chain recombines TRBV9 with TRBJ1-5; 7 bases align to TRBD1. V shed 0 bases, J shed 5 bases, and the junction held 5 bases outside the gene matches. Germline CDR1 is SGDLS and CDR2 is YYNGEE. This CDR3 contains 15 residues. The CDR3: CASSVDSTGDQPQHF. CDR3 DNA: TGTGCCAGCAGCGTAGATAGCACAGGGGATCAGCCCCAGCATTTT.

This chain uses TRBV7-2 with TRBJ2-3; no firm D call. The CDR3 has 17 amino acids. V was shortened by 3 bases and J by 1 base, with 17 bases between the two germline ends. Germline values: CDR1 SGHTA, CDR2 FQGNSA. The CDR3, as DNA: TGTGCCAGCAGCTTTGAAACGTCTGGATGGGGCACAGATACGCAGTATTTT. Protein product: CASSFETSGWGTDTQYF.

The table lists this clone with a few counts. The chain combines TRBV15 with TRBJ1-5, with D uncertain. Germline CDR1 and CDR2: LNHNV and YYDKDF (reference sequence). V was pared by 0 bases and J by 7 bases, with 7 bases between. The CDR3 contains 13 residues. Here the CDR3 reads CATSRDVGQPQHF. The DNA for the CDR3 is TGTGCCACCAGCAGAGATGTGGGACAGCCCCAGCATTTT.

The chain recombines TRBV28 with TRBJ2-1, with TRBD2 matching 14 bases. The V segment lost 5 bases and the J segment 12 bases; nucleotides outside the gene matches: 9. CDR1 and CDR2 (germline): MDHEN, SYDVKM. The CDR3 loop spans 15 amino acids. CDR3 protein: CASSPPGLAGAGQFF. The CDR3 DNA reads TGTGCCAGCAGTCCCCCGGGACTAGCGGGAGCGGGGCAGTTCTTC.

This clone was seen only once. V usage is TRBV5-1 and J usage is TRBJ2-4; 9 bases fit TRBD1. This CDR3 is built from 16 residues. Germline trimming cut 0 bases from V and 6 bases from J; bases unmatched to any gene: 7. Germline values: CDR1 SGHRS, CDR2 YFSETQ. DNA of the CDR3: TGCGCCAGCAGCTTGGAAGGGACAGGGTCGGGAAACATTCAGTACTTC. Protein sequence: CASSLEGTGSGNIQYF.

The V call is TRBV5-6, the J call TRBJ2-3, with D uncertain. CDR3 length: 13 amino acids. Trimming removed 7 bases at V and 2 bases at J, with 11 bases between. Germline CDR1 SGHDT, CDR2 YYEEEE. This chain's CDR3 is CASLRSDTDTQYF. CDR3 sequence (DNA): TGTGCCAGCCTACGCTCGGACACAGATACGCAGTATTTT.

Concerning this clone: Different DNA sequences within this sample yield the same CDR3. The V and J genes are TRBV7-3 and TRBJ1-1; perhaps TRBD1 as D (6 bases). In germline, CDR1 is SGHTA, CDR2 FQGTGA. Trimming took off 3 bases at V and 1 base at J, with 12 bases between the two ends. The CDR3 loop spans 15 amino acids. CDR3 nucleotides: TGTGCCAGCAGCTTGACCGGGACACCGAACACTGAAGCTTTCTTT. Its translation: CASSLTGTPNTEAFF.

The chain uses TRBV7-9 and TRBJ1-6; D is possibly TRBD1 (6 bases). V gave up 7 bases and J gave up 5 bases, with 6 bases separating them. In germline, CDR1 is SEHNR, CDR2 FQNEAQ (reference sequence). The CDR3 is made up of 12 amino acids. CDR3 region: CASKGDNSPLHF. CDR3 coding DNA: TGTGCCAGCAAGGGGGATAATTCACCCCTCCACTTT.

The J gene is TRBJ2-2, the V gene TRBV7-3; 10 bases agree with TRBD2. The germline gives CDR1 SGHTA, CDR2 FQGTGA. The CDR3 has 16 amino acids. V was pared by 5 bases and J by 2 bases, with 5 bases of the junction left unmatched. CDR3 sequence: CASSLIAGGNTGELFF. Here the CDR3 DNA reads TGTGCCAGCAGCCTAATAGCGGGAGGCAACACCGGGGAGCTGTTTTTT.

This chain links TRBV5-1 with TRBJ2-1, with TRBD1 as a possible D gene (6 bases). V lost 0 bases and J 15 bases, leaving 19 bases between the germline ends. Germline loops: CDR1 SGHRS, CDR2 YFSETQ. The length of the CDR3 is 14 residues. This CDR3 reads CASSLVPTRGGMFF. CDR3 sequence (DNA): TGCGCCAGCAGCTTGGTGCCAACTAGAGGGGGTATGTTCTTC.

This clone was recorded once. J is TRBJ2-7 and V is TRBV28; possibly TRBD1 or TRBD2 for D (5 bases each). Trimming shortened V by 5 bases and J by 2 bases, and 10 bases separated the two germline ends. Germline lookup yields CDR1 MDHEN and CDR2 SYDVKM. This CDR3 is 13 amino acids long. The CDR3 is CASSRPGPYEQYF. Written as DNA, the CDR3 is TGTGCCAGCAGTCGTCCGGGACCCTACGAGCAGTACTTC.

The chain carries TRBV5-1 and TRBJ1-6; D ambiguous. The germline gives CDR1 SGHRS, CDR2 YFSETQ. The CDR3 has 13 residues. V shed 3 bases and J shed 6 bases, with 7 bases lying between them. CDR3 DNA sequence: TGCGCCAGCAGCTCGACGGGTAATTCACCCCTCCACTTT. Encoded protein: CASSSTGNSPLHF.

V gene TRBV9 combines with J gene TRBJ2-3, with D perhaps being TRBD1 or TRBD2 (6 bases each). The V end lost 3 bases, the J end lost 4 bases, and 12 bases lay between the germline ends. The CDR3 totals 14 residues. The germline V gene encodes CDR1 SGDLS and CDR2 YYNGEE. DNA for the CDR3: TGTGCCAGCAGCGACCAGAGGGGGGCAGATACGCAGTATTTT. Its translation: CASSDQRGADTQYF.

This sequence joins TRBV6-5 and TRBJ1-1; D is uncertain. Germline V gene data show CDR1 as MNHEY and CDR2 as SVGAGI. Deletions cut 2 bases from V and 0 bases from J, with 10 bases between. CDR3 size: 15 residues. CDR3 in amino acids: CASSYEATMNTEAFF. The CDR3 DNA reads TGTGCCAGCAGTTACGAGGCCACAATGAACACTGAAGCTTTCTTT.

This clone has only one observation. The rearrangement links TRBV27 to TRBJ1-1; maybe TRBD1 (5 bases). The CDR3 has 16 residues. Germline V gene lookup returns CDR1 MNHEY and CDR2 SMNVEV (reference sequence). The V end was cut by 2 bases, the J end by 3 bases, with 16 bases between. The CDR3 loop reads CASSLRRGAGHTEAFF. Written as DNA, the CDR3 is TGTGCCAGCAGTTTAAGAAGGGGCGCGGGGCACACTGAAGCTTTCTTT.

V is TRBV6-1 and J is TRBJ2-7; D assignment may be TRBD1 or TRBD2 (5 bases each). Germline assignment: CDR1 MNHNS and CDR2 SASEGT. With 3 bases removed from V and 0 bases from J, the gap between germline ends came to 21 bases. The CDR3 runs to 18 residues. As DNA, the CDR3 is TGTGCCAGCAGTGAGGGACCTAGGTGGGGCCAGAGCTCCTACGAGCAGTACTTC. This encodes CASSEGPRWGQSSYEQYF.

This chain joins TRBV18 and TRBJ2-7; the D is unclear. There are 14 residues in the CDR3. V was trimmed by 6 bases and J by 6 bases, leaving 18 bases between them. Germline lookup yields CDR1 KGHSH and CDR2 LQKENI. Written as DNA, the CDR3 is TGTGCCAGCTCCCCTCTGGGCCCAGGTTTCGAGCAGTACTTC. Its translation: CASSPLGPGFEQYF.